The 8 T cell receptor beta chains below were found in one sample sequenced in a study of T cells in localized non-small cell lung cancer. Only in-frame clones appear in the TCRdb table, and some are missing; sequencing was by immunoSEQ multiplex PCR. The table records 35,000 to 40,000 clones, around 79% of them present only once. The source material was peripheral blood, sampled before any cancer treatment. These receptors came from a male donor aged 60 or over with stage III squamous cell lung carcinoma.

The gene calls are TRBV18 and TRBJ1-2, with D possibly being TRBD1 (5 bases). This CDR3 region has 15 residues. The V end was cut by 3 bases, the J end by 4 bases, with 15 bases between. CDR1 is KGHSH, CDR2 LQKENI, per germline. The CDR3 region has the DNA TGTGCCAGCTCACCGACGAGAGATGGGACCTATGGCTACACCTTC. This gives the protein CASSPTRDGTYGYTF.

This chain connects TRBV5-1 to TRBJ1-4; 9 bases agree with TRBD1. The V gene's germline CDR1 is SGHRS and CDR2 YFSETQ. The CDR3 covers 16 residues. The junction had 7 bases not matched to a gene; V was cut back by 2 bases and J by 5 bases. This CDR3 is CASSFYTGGGNEKLFF. The CDR3 bases are TGCGCCAGCAGCTTCTATACAGGGGGCGGGAATGAAAAACTGTTTTTT.

This clone has a handful of counts. V and J are TRBV6-1 and TRBJ1-5; D unresolved. In germline, CDR1 is MNHNS, CDR2 SASEGT. V shed 7 bases and J shed 3 bases, with 13 bases lying between them. CDR3 length equals 14 residues. The DNA of the CDR3 is TGTGCCAGCACCCGGACGGTAGACAATCAGCCCCAGCATTTT. Translation: CASTRTVDNQPQHF.

The rearrangement joins TRBV7-2 to TRBJ2-1; 10 nucleotides line up with TRBD2. This CDR3 region has 15 residues. Per germline, CDR1 SGHTA and CDR2 FQGNSA. The V segment lost 1 base and the J segment 10 bases; nucleotides outside the gene matches: 7. The CDR3 protein is CASSLELAGSREQFF. The DNA for the CDR3 is TGTGCCAGCAGCTTAGAACTAGCGGGATCGAGAGAGCAGTTCTTC.

The chain combines TRBV2 with TRBJ1-5; D ambiguous. Trimming took 4 bases from V and 4 from J, leaving 11 bases between them. Germline values: CDR1 SNHLY, CDR2 FYNNEI. This CDR3 contains 14 residues. CDR3 nucleotides: TGTGCCAGCAGTGCGTTCGTCAGAAATCAGCCCCAGCATTTT. As protein: CASSAFVRNQPQHF.

The CDR3 DNA reads as TGTGCCAGCAGCGGGGGAGGGGACACCGGGGAGCTGTTTTTT. Translation: CASSGGGDTGELFF. V and J are TRBV9 and TRBJ2-2; 7 bases agree with TRBD2. Germline CDR1 SGDLS, CDR2 YYNGEE. The CDR3 totals 14 residues. V shed 3 bases, J shed 3 bases, and the junction held 2 bases outside the gene matches.

This chain uses TRBV4-2 with TRBJ2-1, with D perhaps TRBD2 (7 bases). This CDR3 is 16 amino acids long. V was shortened by 1 base and J by 2 bases, with 12 bases between the two germline ends. Germline-derived CDR1 and CDR2 are LGHNA and YNFKEQ. CDR3 amino acids: CASSQGGGTTYNEQFF. The CDR3 DNA is TGTGCCAGCAGCCAAGGGGGGGGCACGACCTACAATGAGCAGTTCTTC.

V is TRBV7-8 and J is TRBJ1-3; D remains unclear. V lost 0 bases to trimming and J lost 1 base, with 7 bases between them. This CDR3 has 15 amino acids. Germline values: CDR1 SGHVS, CDR2 FQNEAQ. CDR3: CASSLAFGSGNTIYF. The CDR3 DNA reads TGTGCCAGCAGCTTAGCGTTTGGATCTGGAAACACCATATATTTT.